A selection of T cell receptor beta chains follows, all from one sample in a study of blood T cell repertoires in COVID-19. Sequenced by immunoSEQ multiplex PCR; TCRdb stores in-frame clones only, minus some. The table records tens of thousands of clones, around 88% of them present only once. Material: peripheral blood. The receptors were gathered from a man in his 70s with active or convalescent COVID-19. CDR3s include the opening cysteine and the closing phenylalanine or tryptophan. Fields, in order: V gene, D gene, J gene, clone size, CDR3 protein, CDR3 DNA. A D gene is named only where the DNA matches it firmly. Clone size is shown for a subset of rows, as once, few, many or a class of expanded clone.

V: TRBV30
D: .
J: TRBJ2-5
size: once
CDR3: CAWSRQERETQYF
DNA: TGTGCCTGGAGTCGTCAGGAAAGGGAGACCCAGTACTTC

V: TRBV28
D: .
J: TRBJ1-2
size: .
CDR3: CASNQGSGSNYGYTF
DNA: TGTGCCAGCAACCAGGGTTCAGGGTCGAACTATGGCTACACCTTC

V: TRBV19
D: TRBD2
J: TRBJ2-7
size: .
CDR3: CASSIGGLAGASSGEQYF
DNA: TGTGCCAGTAGTATAGGGGGACTAGCGGGAGCCAGCTCTGGGGAGCAGTACTTC

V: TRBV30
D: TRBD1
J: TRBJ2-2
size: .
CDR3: CAWSFRQGYGTGELFF
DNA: TGTGCCTGGAGTTTTCGACAGGGGTATGGCACCGGGGAGCTGTTTTTT

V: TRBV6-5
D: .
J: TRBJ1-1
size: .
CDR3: CASRRQNYNTEAFF
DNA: TGTGCCAGCAGGAGACAGAATTATAACACTGAAGCTTTCTTT

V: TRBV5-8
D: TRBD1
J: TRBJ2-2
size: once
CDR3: CASSRGQSNTGELFF
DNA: TGTGCCAGCAGCCGGGGACAGTCGAACACCGGGGAGCTGTTTTTT

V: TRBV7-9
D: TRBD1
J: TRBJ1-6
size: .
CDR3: CASSSGQGAVSNLHF
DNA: TGTGCCAGCAGCTCGGGACAGGGGGCTGTGAGTAACCTCCACTTT

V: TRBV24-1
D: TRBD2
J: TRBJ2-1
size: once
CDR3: CATSSPRGDGNEQFF
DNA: TGTGCCACCAGTTCGCCCCGGGGGGACGGCAATGAGCAGTTCTTC

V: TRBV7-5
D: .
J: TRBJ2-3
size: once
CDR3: CARSLLAGEDTQYF
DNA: TGTGCCAGAAGCCTCCTAGCGGGAGAGGATACGCAGTATTTT

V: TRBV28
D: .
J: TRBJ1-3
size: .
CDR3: CASSSMPGSGNTIYF
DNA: TGTGCCAGCAGTTCGATGCCGGGCTCTGGAAACACCATATATTTT

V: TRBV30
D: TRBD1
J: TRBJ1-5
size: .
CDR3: CAWGTGFNQPQHF
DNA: TGTGCCTGGGGGACAGGGTTCAATCAGCCCCAGCATTTT

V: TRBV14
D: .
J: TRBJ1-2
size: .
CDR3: CASSREALYGYTF
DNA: TGTGCCAGCAGCCGTGAGGCCCTCTATGGCTACACCTTC

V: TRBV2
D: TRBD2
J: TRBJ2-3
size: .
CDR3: CASASGDTQYF
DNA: TGTGCCAGCGCTAGCGGAGATACGCAGTATTTT

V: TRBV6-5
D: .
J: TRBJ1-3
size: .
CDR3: CASSLQAFSGNTIYF
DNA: TGTGCCAGCAGCCTACAGGCTTTCTCTGGAAACACCATATATTTT

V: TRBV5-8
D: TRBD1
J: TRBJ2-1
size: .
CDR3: CASSQTGTGDNEQFF
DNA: TGTGCCAGCAGCCAAACCGGGACAGGGGACAATGAGCAGTTCTTC

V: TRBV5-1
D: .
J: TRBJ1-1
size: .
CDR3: CASSEGLQNTEAFF
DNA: TGCGCCAGCAGCGAGGGACTGCAGAACACTGAAGCTTTCTTT

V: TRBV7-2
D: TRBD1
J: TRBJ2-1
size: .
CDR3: CASSTWTGGNEQFF
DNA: TGTGCCAGCAGCACCTGGACAGGGGGGAATGAGCAGTTCTTC

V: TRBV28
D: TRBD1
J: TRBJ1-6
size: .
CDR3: CASSPWTGRYSPLHF
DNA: TGTGCCAGCAGTCCGTGGACAGGGAGGTATTCACCCCTCCACTTT

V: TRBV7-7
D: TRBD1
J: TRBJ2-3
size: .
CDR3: CASSQGQGLTDTQYF
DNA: TGTGCTAGCAGCCAGGGACAGGGGTTGACAGATACGCAGTATTTT

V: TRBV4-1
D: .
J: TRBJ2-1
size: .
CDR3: CASSQARGNEQFF
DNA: TGCGCCAGCAGCCAAGCCAGGGGCAATGAGCAGTTCTTC

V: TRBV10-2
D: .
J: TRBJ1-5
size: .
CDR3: CASSEPGWSNQPQHF
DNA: TGCGCCAGCAGTGAACCAGGGTGGAGCAATCAGCCCCAGCATTTT

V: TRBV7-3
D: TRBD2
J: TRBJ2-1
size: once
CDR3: CASSLGLAGGPLFF
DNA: TGTGCCAGCAGCTTAGGTCTAGCGGGAGGGCCTCTGTTCTTC